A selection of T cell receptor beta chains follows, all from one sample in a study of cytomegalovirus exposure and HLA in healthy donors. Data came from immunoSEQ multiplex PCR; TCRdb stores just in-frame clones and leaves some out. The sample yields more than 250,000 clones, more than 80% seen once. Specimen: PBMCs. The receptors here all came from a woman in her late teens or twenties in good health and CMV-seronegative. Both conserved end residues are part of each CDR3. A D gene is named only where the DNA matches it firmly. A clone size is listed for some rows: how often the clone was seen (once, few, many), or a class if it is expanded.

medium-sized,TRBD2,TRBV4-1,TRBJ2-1,CASTPGTSGALREQFF,TGCGCCAGCACCCCAGGGACTAGCGGGGCCCTTAGGGAGCAGTTCTTC
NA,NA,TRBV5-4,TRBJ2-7,CASSPSAGGSYEQYF,TGTGCCAGCAGTCCTTCTGCGGGCGGCTCCTACGAGCAGTACTTC
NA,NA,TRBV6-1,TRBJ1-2,CASSVQGDYGYTF,TGTGCCAGCAGTGTGCAGGGCGACTATGGCTACACCTTC
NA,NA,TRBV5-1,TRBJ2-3,CASSLGTGNWLSFSTDTQYF,TGCGCCAGCAGCTTGGGAACAGGGAATTGGCTCTCTTTTAGCACAGATACGCAGTATTTT
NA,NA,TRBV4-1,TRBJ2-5,CASSQEGTQQETQYF,TGCGCCAGCAGCCAAGAGGGTACACAGCAAGAGACCCAGTACTTC
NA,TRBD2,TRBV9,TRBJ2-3,CASSPGLAGGPDTQYF,TGTGCCAGCAGCCCTGGACTAGCGGGAGGGCCAGATACGCAGTATTTT
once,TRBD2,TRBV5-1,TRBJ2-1,CASRASGHNEQFF,TGCGCCAGCAGGGCTAGCGGACACAATGAGCAGTTCTTC
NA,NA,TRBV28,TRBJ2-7,CASSRDLGVPYEQYF,TGTGCCAGCAGCCGAGATCTAGGGGTCCCCTACGAGCAGTACTTC
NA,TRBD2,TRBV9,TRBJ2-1,CASSVSGSWMNEQFF,TGTGCCAGCAGCGTTAGCGGGAGTTGGATGAATGAGCAGTTCTTC
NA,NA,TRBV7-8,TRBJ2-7,CASSPSGGSSYEQYF,TGTGCCAGCAGCCCCTCAGGGGGGAGCTCCTACGAGCAGTACTTC
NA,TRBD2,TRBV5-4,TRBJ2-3,CASSSPVLASTDTQYF,TGTGCCAGCAGCTCCCCGGTACTAGCGAGCACAGATACGCAGTATTTT
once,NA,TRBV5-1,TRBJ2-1,CASRLRDGGGDEQFF,TGCGCCAGCAGGTTACGAGATGGTGGGGGCGATGAGCAGTTCTTC
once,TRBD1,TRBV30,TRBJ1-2,CAWSVDRASGYTF,TGTGCCTGGAGTGTAGACAGGGCTTCTGGCTACACCTTC
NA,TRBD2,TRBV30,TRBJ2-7,CAWSEIAGGGEQYF,TGTGCCTGGAGTGAAATAGCGGGAGGAGGCGAGCAGTACTTC
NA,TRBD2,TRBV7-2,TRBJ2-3,CASSPHRLAVGSPDTQYF,TGTGCCAGCAGCCCACACCGACTAGCGGTGGGGTCACCAGATACGCAGTATTTT
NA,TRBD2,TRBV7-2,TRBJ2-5,CASSFVAGGRETQYF,TGTGCCAGCAGCTTTGTAGCGGGAGGGAGGGAGACCCAGTACTTC
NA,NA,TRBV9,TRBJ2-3,CASSNPRGGISTDTQYF,TGTGCCAGCAGCAACCCCCGAGGAGGTATTAGCACAGATACGCAGTATTTT
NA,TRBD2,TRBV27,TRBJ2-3,CASRLAGADTQYF,TGTGCCAGCAGACTAGCGGGAGCAGATACGCAGTATTTT
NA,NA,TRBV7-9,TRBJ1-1,CASSYAERSEAFF,TGTGCCAGCAGCTACGCGGAACGATCTGAAGCTTTCTTT
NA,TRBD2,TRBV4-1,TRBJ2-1,CASSQDPGTSGRVGYNEQFF,TGCGCCAGCAGCCAAGACCCCGGGACTAGCGGGAGGGTAGGGTACAATGAGCAGTTCTTC
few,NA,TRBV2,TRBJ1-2,CASRRAGSNYGYTF,TGTGCCAGCAGAAGGGCGGGGTCTAACTATGGCTACACCTTC
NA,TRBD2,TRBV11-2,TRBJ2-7,CASSLVGLAGGEQYF,TGTGCCAGCAGCTTAGTTGGGCTAGCGGGAGGCGAGCAGTACTTC
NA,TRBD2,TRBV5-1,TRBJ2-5,CASSPGTSGWVETQYF,TGCGCCAGCAGCCCGGGGACTAGCGGGTGGGTGGAGACCCAGTACTTC
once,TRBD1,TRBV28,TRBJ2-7,CASKTDRVGTSEQYF,TGTGCCAGCAAGACAGACAGGGTGGGGACCTCCGAGCAGTACTTC
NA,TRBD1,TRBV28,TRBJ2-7,CASSTGQGGSYEQYF,TGTGCCAGCAGTACCGGACAGGGGGGTTCCTACGAGCAGTACTTC
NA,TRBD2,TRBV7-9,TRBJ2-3,CASSLVAGADTQYF,TGTGCCAGCAGCTTAGTAGCGGGAGCAGATACGCAGTATTTT
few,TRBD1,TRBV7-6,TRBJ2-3,CASSLGTGADTQYF,TGTGCCAGCAGCTTAGGCACAGGGGCAGATACGCAGTATTTT
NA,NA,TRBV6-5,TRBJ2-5,CASSNGVGSETQYF,TGTGCCAGCAGCAACGGGGTAGGGTCTGAGACCCAGTACTTC
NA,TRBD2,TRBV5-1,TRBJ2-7,CASSPRTSLSSYEQYF,TGCGCCAGCAGCCCCCGGACTAGCCTTTCCTCCTACGAGCAGTACTTC
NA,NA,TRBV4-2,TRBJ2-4,CASSQDLGGIQYF,TGTGCCAGCAGCCAAGATCTCGGCGGCATTCAGTACTTC
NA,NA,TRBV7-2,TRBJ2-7,CASSSLAGSSYEQYF,TGTGCCAGCAGCTCCCTGGCGGGAAGCTCCTACGAGCAGTACTTC
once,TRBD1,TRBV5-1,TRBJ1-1,CASSSSTGGTEAFF,TGCGCCAGCAGCTCCTCGACAGGGGGCACTGAAGCTTTCTTT
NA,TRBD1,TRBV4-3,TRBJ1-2,CASSQGTGPSYGYTF,TGCGCCAGCAGCCAAGGGACAGGCCCCTCCTATGGCTACACCTTC
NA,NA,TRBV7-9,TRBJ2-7,CASSLGGLTYEQYF,TGTGCCAGCAGCTTAGGCGGGTTAACCTACGAGCAGTACTTC
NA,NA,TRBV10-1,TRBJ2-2,CASQGFPTNTGELFF,TGCGCCAGCCAGGGGTTCCCCACGAACACCGGGGAGCTGTTTTTT
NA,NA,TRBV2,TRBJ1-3,CASSGPKYGGSRGNTIYF,TGTGCCAGCAGTGGGCCAAAGTATGGGGGGTCGCGAGGAAACACCATATATTTT
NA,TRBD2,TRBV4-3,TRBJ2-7,CASSQSGAPPYEQYF,TGCGCCAGCAGCCAAAGCGGGGCTCCCCCCTACGAGCAGTACTTC